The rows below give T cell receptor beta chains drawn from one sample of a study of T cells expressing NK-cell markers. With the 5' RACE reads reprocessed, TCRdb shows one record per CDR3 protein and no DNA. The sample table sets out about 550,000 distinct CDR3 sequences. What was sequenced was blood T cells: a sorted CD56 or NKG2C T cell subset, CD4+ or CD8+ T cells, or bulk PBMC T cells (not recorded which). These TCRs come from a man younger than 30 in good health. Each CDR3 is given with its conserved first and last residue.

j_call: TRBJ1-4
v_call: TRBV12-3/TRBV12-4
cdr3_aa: CASSLVRDHNEKLFF

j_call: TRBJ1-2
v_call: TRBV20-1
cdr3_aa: CSARALGHEVSNYGYTF

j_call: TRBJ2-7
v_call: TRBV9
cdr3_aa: CASSAPGTSDEQYF

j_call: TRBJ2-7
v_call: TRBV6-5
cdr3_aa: CASSLTSGTMGEQYF

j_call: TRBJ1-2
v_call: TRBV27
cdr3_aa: CASSPFGTIGGYTF

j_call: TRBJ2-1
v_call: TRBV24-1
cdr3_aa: CATSDLPSGRSYNEQFF

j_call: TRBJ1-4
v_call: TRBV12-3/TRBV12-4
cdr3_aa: CASSPVGGKLFF

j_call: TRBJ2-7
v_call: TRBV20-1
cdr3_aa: CSARGGVGYEQYF

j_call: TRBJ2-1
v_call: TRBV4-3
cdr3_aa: CASSQGTVRDAYNEQFF

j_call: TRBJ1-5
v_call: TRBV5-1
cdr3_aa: CASKPRTDSNQPQHF

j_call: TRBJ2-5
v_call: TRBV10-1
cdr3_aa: CASSESMLGATPETQYF

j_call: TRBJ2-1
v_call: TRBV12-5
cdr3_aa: CASGWGTSGRGGEQFF

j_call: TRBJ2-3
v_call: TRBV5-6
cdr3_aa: CASSLVITGGTDTQYF

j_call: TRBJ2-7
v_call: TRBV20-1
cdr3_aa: CSARDLTGSQVPEQYF

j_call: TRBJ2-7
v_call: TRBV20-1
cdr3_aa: CSAKGPGEQYF

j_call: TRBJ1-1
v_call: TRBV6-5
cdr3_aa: CASTHGDRNTEAFF

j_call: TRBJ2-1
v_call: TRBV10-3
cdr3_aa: CAISKREGLRDEQFF

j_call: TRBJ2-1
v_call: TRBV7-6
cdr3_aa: CASSLGASGHLNEQFF

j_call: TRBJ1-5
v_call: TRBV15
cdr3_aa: CATSSSPNGRNQPQHF

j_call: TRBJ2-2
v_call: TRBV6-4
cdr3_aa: CASSDLLAGGLNTGELFF

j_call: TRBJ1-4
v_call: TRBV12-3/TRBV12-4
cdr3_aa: CATRGGSMGKLFF

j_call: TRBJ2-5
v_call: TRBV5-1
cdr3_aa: CASSQTGSEMYQETQYF

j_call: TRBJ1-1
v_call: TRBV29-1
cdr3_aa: CSVEGPAGGLTEAFF

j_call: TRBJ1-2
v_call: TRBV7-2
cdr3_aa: CASSLALDGYGYTF

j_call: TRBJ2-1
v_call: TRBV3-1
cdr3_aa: CASSQSTSGSPRIF

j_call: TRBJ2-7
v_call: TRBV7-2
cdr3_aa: CASSPTGASGYEQYF

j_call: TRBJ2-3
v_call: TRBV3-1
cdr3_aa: CASSQHYRGGTDTQYF

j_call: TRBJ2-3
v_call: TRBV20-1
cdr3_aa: CSARDLSLGFTDTQYF

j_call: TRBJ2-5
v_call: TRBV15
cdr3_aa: CATGSAQETQYF

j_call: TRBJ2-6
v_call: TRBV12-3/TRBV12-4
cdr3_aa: CASSSGDQGTSGANVLTF

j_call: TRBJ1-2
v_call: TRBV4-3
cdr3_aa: CASSRDRYGYTF

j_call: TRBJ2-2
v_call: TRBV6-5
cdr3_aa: CASSSTDRSAGELFF

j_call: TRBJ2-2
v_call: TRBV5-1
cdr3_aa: CASTTGTDTTGELFF

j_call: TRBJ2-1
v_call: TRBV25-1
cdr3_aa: CASSMPGIQNEQFF

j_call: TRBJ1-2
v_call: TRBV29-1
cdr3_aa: CSGSTEYGYTF

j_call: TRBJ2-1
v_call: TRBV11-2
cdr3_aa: CASSHLAGDTYNEQFF

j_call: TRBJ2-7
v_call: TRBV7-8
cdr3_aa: CASSPGRFTYEQYF

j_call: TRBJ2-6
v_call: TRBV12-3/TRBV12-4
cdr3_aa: CASSLDHLVGANVLTF

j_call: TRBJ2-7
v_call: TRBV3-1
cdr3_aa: CASSQYSPGQTVKPVSYGGQYF

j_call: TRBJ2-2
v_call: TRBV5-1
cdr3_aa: CASSLVPLTNTGELFF

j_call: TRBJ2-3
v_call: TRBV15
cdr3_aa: CATSRVSAGAGDTQYF

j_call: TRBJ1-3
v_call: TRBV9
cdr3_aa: CASSVDPGGWNTIYF

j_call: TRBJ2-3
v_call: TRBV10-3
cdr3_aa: CATLGDSSDTQYF

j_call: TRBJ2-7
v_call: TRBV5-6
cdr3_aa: CASSLGTSWRSEQYF

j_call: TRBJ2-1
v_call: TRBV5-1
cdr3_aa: CASSPRVSVLYNEQFF

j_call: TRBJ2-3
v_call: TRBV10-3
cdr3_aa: CAISGREGGTDTQYF

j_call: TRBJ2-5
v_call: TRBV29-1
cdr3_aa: CSVGPSGPQETQYF

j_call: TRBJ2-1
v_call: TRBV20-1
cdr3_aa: CSARPSTGVGDEQFF

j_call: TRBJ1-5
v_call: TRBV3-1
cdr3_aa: CASSQDNQPQHF

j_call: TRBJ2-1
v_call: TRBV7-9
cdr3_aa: CASSQPTQTGDNEQFF

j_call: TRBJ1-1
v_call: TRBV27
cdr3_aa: CASSGRGGNGHTEAFF

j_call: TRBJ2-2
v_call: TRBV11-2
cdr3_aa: CASSFSFGELTGELFF

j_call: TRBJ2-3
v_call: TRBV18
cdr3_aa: CASKSISSGTDTQYF

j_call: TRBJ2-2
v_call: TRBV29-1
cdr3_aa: CSVLLSGELFF